Shown below are 22 T cell receptor beta chains from a single sample sequenced in a study of OX40 agonist ivuxolimab in advanced cancers. Libraries were prepared by immunoSEQ multiplex PCR; TCRdb keeps only in-frame clonotypes and omits some of them. The data show tens of thousands of clones, roughly 84% seen once. The sequencing here drew on CD4+ or CD8+ T cells sorted from blood, taken in a trial of the OX40 agonist ivuxolimab. Every receptor here comes from an adult with an advanced solid tumor such as melanoma, head and neck, liver or kidney cancer.

The chain couples TRBV7-2 to TRBJ1-2, with 9 positions matching TRBD1. Germline lookup yields CDR1 SGHTA and CDR2 FQGNSA. V shed 5 bases and J 4 bases; nucleotides not matched to a gene: 11. The CDR3 consists of 16 residues. In DNA form, the CDR3 reads TGTGCCAGCAGCCGATACGGCACAGGGGGCGCCTATGGCTACACCTTC. It yields the protein CASSRYGTGGAYGYTF.

CDR3 sequence reads: CASSLERQETQYF. The CDR3 nucleotides are TGTGCCAGCAGCTTAGAGCGGCAAGAGACCCAGTACTTC. The chain carries TRBV11-2 and TRBJ2-5; D is undetermined. CDR3 length equals 13 residues. V lost 0 bases and J lost 2, with 4 bases in between. Germline lookup yields CDR1 SGHAT and CDR2 FQNNGV.

The J gene is TRBJ2-1, the V gene TRBV5-6; the D is unclear. The CDR3 extends over 12 amino acids. The germline V gene encodes CDR1 SGHDT and CDR2 YYEEEE. V was pared by 1 base and J by 8 bases, with 7 bases between. The CDR3 reads CASSLQSHEQFF. DNA for the CDR3: TGTGCCAGCAGCTTGCAGTCTCATGAGCAGTTCTTC.

This chain joins TRBV5-1 and TRBJ1-1, with TRBD1 matching over 7 bases. The CDR3 sequence is 14 residues long. Germline assignment: CDR1 SGHRS and CDR2 YFSETQ. V was pared by 4 bases and J by 3 bases, with 6 bases of the junction left unmatched. The DNA of the CDR3 is TGCGCCAGCAGCCTCAGGGGGTTTGACACTGAAGCTTTCTTT. Translated: CASSLRGFDTEAFF. Full variable domain (rest looked up from reference TRBV5-1 and TRBJ1-1): KAGVTQTPRYLIKTRGQQVTLSCSPISGHRSVSWYQQTPGQGLQFLFEYFSETQRNKGNFPGRFSGRQFSNSRSEMNVSTLELGDSALYLCASSLRGFDTEAFFGQGTRLTVV.

Worth noting for this clone: The sample carries other DNA sequences with the same CDR3. The V gene is TRBV7-2, the J gene TRBJ2-7, with 10 nucleotides matching TRBD2. CDR1 is SGHTA and CDR2 is FQGNSA in the germline V gene. There are 15 residues in the CDR3. J lost 4 bases, V lost 1 base, and 4 bases had no gene match. This chain's CDR3 is CASSLVAGGSYEQYF. CDR3 sequence (DNA): TGTGCCAGCAGCTTAGTAGCGGGAGGCAGTTACGAGCAGTACTTC.

The chain combines TRBV27 with TRBJ1-2, with a weak D call TRBD1 (5 bases). Germline loops: CDR1 MNHEY, CDR2 SMNVEV (reference sequence). This CDR3 is built from 10 residues. V was clipped by 9 bases and J by 4 bases, with 6 bases between them. The DNA of the CDR3 is TGTGCCAGAGGGACCTATGGCTACACCTTC. Encoded protein: CARGTYGYTF.

The rearrangement links TRBV28 to TRBJ2-7, with 10 positions matching TRBD2. The CDR3 is 12 residues long. CDR1 and CDR2 (germline): MDHEN, SYDVKM. V shed 10 bases and J 4 bases; nucleotides not matched to a gene: 4. For the CDR3, the DNA is TGTGCCACCCGGACTAGCGGTTACGAGCAGTACTTC. Its protein is CATRTSGYEQYF.

This chain connects TRBV4-2 to TRBJ1-4; 7 bases agree with TRBD1. J gave up 3 bases and V 5 bases, and 6 bases lay outside the gene matches. Germline values: CDR1 LGHNA, CDR2 YNFKEQ. The CDR3 totals 15 residues. The chain's CDR3 is CASSSRDSANEKLFF. CDR3 DNA sequence: TGTGCCAGCAGCAGCCGGGACAGTGCTAATGAAAAACTGTTTTTT.

The table lists this clone with a count of one. This chain uses TRBV11-2 with TRBJ2-1; 14 nucleotides line up with TRBD2. V gave up 5 bases and J gave up 8 bases; unmatched junction bases: 17. The CDR3 runs to 19 residues. Germline-derived CDR1 and CDR2 are SGHAT and FQNNGV. This chain's CDR3 is CASSPLTSGRALVAHEQFF. The CDR3 nucleotides read TGTGCCAGCAGCCCCTTGACTAGCGGGAGGGCCCTTGTAGCCCATGAGCAGTTCTTC.

The V gene is TRBV7-9, the J gene TRBJ2-3; D not resolved. The CDR3 is 14 residues long. The V gene lost 3 bases and the J gene lost 2 bases, with 9 bases spanning the gap. Germline V CDR1 and CDR2: SEHNR, FQNEAQ (reference sequence). DNA for the CDR3: TGTGCCAGCAGCTTGACTCAAAACACAGATACGCAGTATTTT. It is translated as CASSLTQNTDTQYF. Filled out from reference TRBV7-9 and TRBJ2-3, the complete variable domain reads DTGVSQNPRHKITKRGQNVTFRCDPISEHNRLYWYRQTLGQGPEFLTYFQNEAQLEKSRLLSDRFSAERPKGSFSTLEIQRTEQGDSAMYLCASSLTQNTDTQYFGPGTRLTVL.

The count of this clone is one. The chain has TRBV28 and TRBJ2-5; 11 bases agree with TRBD2. Looked up from germline, CDR1 is MDHEN and CDR2 is SYDVKM. The CDR3 has 15 amino acids. The J segment lost 5 bases and the V segment lost 6 bases, leaving 8 bases of the junction unmatched. This chain's CDR3 is CASRPEASGRETQYF. CDR3 in DNA: TGTGCCAGCAGGCCTGAGGCTAGCGGGAGGGAGACCCAGTACTTC.

In its sample, this clone was seen once. This chain connects TRBV11-2 to TRBJ2-7, with D unclear. The CDR3 runs to 13 residues. Germline loops: CDR1 SGHAT, CDR2 FQNNGV. The germline V and J ends were trimmed by 1 base and 5 bases, with 9 bases remaining between them. The CDR3 reads CASSLVLFHEQYF. The CDR3 nucleotides are TGTGCCAGCAGCTTAGTGTTGTTCCACGAGCAGTACTTC.

This clone has a single count. The V gene is TRBV6-6, the J gene TRBJ2-7, with D unresolved. This CDR3 is 14 amino acids long. From germline, CDR1 is MNHNY and CDR2 SVGAGI (reference sequence). Trimming pared 5 bases from V and 3 bases from J, leaving 14 bases between. In DNA, the CDR3 is TGTGCCAGCAGTACTGACAACCCCGGCTACGAGCAGTACTTC. Translation gives CASSTDNPGYEQYF.

CDR3 sequence (DNA): TGTGCCAGCAGCGCCGACGGGAACACTGAAGCTTTCTTT. Translated: CASSADGNTEAFF. The genes are TRBV2 and TRBJ1-1; no clear D gene. CDR1 and CDR2 from the germline V gene are SNHLY and FYNNEI. The CDR3 runs 13 residues. Trimming stripped 6 bases from V and 1 base from J, with 9 bases between.

The chain couples TRBV6-5 to TRBJ2-7; D gene uncertain. With 2 bases removed from V and 1 base from J, the gap between germline ends came to 12 bases. The CDR3 loop spans 15 amino acids. The germline CDR1 and CDR2 sequences are MNHEY and SVGAGI. The CDR3 sequence is CASSYRSVPSYEQYF. DNA for the CDR3: TGTGCCAGCAGTTACAGGTCAGTACCTTCCTACGAGCAGTACTTC.

The chain has TRBV6-5 and TRBJ1-1; 8 bases map to TRBD1. This CDR3 spans 14 amino acids. Germline-derived CDR1 and CDR2 are MNHEY and SVGAGI. Trimming removed 5 bases from V and 8 bases from J; junction bases left unmatched: 10. CDR3 loop: CASSPDRTGREAFF. CDR3 nucleotide sequence: TGTGCCAGCAGTCCCGACCGGACAGGGAGGGAAGCTTTCTTT.

This chain joins TRBV2 and TRBJ2-1; 12 bases match TRBD2. The CDR3 extends over 18 amino acids. The trim removed 4 bases at V and 2 bases at J, leaving 9 bases unmatched. The germline V gene encodes CDR1 SNHLY and CDR2 FYNNEI. CDR3 bases: TGTGCCAGCAGTGGTTTTCAAGCTAGCGGGAGGGCCTACAATGAGCAGTTCTTC. Its protein is CASSGFQASGRAYNEQFF.

The rearrangement links TRBV28 to TRBJ1-5; 7 bases map to TRBD1. V was clipped by 2 bases and J by 7 bases; unmatched bases: 11. Germline V gene sequence: CDR1 MDHEN, CDR2 SYDVKM. The CDR3 is 16 residues long. Here the CDR3 reads CASSLPRQGRNQPQHF. The CDR3 region has the DNA TGTGCCAGCAGTTTACCCCGACAGGGTAGGAACCAGCCCCAGCATTTT.

V and J are TRBV10-3 and TRBJ2-3; 7 bases agree with TRBD1. CDR3 length equals 14 residues. Germline CDR1 ENHRY, CDR2 SYGVKD. Unmatched junction bases numbered 9, after V lost 10 bases and J lost 2 bases. CDR3 sequence reads: CATGGQVDTDTQYF. The CDR3 DNA sequence: TGTGCCACCGGAGGACAGGTAGACACAGATACGCAGTATTTT.

The chain recombines TRBV5-1 with TRBJ2-1; 7 bases match TRBD2. CDR1 and CDR2 (germline): SGHRS, YFSETQ. Trimming took 1 base from V and 8 from J; bases not matched to a gene: 6. CDR3 length equals 14 residues. The CDR3 bases are TGCGCCAGCAGCTTGCAGCTAGCGGTTGATGAGCAGTTCTTC. Translating gives CASSLQLAVDEQFF.

The V and J genes are TRBV12-2 and TRBJ2-3; the table's TRBD2 call for D was not verified on the DNA. TRBV12-2 is a known pseudogene. The CDR3 runs 16 residues. CDR3 sequence reads: CASRLRDSSSTDTQYF. CDR3 coding DNA: TGTGCAAGTCGCCTCCGGGACTCCTCTAGCACAGATACGCAGTATTTT.

In its sample, this clone was seen once. V is TRBV11-3 and J is TRBJ2-1; the D gene is possibly TRBD1 (5 bases). Germline CDR1 and CDR2: SGHNT and YENEEA. The CDR3 contains 14 residues. V lost 6 bases, J lost 7 bases, and 16 bases lay in between. The CDR3 sequence is CASSDTGRVNEQFF. CDR3 coding DNA: TGTGCCAGCAGTGACACAGGTCGGGTAAATGAGCAGTTCTTC.